This is a list of T cell receptor beta chains from one sample in a study of beta chain features in type 1 diabetes. Profiling relied on immunoSEQ multiplex PCR, and the TCRdb table lists in-frame clones only, not all of them. The table lists 200,000 to 300,000 clones, about 11% of them singletons. The specimen was naive CD4+ T cells from blood. The source of these receptors is a man younger than 45 with type 1 diabetes. Both conserved end residues are part of each CDR3. A D gene is named only where the DNA matches it firmly. Clone size is not always given. Where it is, it says once, few, many or a class for expanded clones.

size	V	J	D	DNA	CDR3
.	TRBV27	TRBJ2-3	TRBD1	TGTGCCAGCAGTCCACAGGGGGCGATTGATACGCAGTATTTT	CASSPQGAIDTQYF
.	TRBV9	TRBJ2-4	.	TGTGCCAGCAGCGTAGATTCCGGCGGGGGCCAAAACATTCAGTACTTC	CASSVDSGGGQNIQYF
few	TRBV4-3	TRBJ1-5	.	TGCGCCAGCAGCCAAGTAGGAGGTCAGCCCCAGCATTTT	CASSQVGGQPQHF
.	TRBV6-6	TRBJ2-7	.	TGTGCCAGCGGGCCTCCAGAGAGCTACGAGCAGTACTTC	CASGPPESYEQYF
.	TRBV27	TRBJ1-4	TRBD1	TGTGCCAGCAGTTTGTCGGACAGGGTAAATGAAAAACTGTTTTTT	CASSLSDRVNEKLFF
few	TRBV27	TRBJ2-1	.	TGTGCCAGCAGTTTTTCGGGGATCGACAATGAGCAGTTCTTC	CASSFSGIDNEQFF
once	TRBV28	TRBJ2-3	.	TGTGCCAGCAGTTCGGCTGCTAGAATGCATACGCAGTATTTT	CASSSAARMHTQYF
few	TRBV18	TRBJ1-2	.	TGTGCCAGCTTAAGACCCCTCCGGGACTATGGCTACACCTTC	CASLRPLRDYGYTF
few	TRBV7-2	TRBJ1-6	.	TGTGCCAGCAGCCGGACAGCCAATAATTCACCCCTCCACTTT	CASSRTANNSPLHF
few	TRBV28	TRBJ2-7	.	TGTGCCAGCAGCGGGGGATTCTTCCCAGGCTACGAGCAGTACTTC	CASSGGFFPGYEQYF
few	TRBV19	TRBJ1-5	TRBD1	TGTGCCAGTACCAGGACAGGGAATACTCAGCCCCAGCATTTT	CASTRTGNTQPQHF
few	TRBV2	TRBJ1-1	TRBD1	TGTGCCAGCAGGGAGGAGGGGGCCGGCACTGAAGCTTTCTTT	CASREEGAGTEAFF
.	TRBV4-2	TRBJ2-2	.	TGTGCCAGCAGCCCCTTACGTCCCAGGTCAGAGACCGGGGAGCTGTTTTTT	CASSPLRPRSETGELFF
few	TRBV4-2	TRBJ2-7	TRBD2	TGTGCCAGCAGCCAAGACAACGGGAATAGCGGGGGATACGAGCAGTACTTC	CASSQDNGNSGGYEQYF
.	TRBV7-9	TRBJ1-3	TRBD1	TGTGCCAGCAGCACAGGGGGTTACGGAAACACCATATATTTT	CASSTGGYGNTIYF
few	TRBV7-2	TRBJ1-1	.	TGTGCCAGCAGCTTAGCGGCAGGGGTGGGCACTGAAGCTTTCTTT	CASSLAAGVGTEAFF
.	TRBV5-1	TRBJ2-2	TRBD1	TGCGCCAGCAGCTTGGGCGGACAGGGAGTGGGGGAGCTGTTTTTT	CASSLGGQGVGELFF
.	TRBV11-2	TRBJ2-5	.	TGTGCCAGCAGCTTAGATACGACGAATCGGGCCCAGTACTTC	CASSLDTTNRAQYF
.	TRBV5-1	TRBJ2-2	.	TGCGCCAGCAGCTTGAGACAGAACACCGGGGAGCTGTTTTTT	CASSLRQNTGELFF
.	TRBV7-2	TRBJ2-2	.	TGTGCCAGCAGCTTTTCTAGGAAAGGCCGGGAGCTGTTTTTT	CASSFSRKGRELFF
few	TRBV19	TRBJ2-5	TRBD1	TGTGCAGCATCCGGGACAGGGCAAGAGACCCAGTACTTC	CAASGTGQETQYF
few	TRBV5-1	TRBJ1-5	.	TGCGCCAGCAGCTTGGATGGTACGGGGGAGCCCCAGCATTTT	CASSLDGTGEPQHF
few	TRBV19	TRBJ1-5	.	TGTGCCAGTAATCCCCGTAGCAATCAGCCCCAGCATTTT	CASNPRSNQPQHF
.	TRBV30	TRBJ2-3	TRBD2	TGTGCCTGGGAGACTAGCCCCACGCAGTATTTT	CAWETSPTQYF
few	TRBV7-6	TRBJ2-1	.	TGTGCCAGCAGCACCCCAGGGTCCGGCAATGAGCAGTTCTTC	CASSTPGSGNEQFF
few	TRBV5-1	TRBJ1-2	TRBD1	TGCGCCAGCAGCACCGGACAGGGTGTGAACTATGGCTACACCTTC	CASSTGQGVNYGYTF
once	TRBV2	TRBJ2-3	.	TGTGCCAGCAGTGTAATTCGGGGGATGGTCCCAGATACGCAGTATTTT	CASSVIRGMVPDTQYF
.	TRBV30	TRBJ1-2	.	TGTGCCTGGGGCAGGGCTGGCTACACCTTC	CAWGRAGYTF
few	TRBV5-4	TRBJ2-1	.	TGTGCCAGCAGCTTGGAGGGCGGAGGAGAGCAGTTCTTC	CASSLEGGGEQFF
.	TRBV5-1	TRBJ2-3	.	TGCGCCAGCAGCCGCGATGGGGGCCGCACAGATACGCAGTATTTT	CASSRDGGRTDTQYF
.	TRBV29-1	TRBJ1-4	.	TGCAGCGGTGCGACAGGTAGTGAAAAACTGTTTTTT	CSGATGSEKLFF
few	TRBV2	TRBJ1-5	.	TGTGCCAGCAGTGACTCGAGTAGCAATCAGCCCCAGCATTTT	CASSDSSSNQPQHF
.	TRBV7-9	TRBJ1-1	.	TGTGCCAGCAGTTCTGATAGAGGCGTTTTGAACACTGAAGCTTTCTTT	CASSSDRGVLNTEAFF
.	TRBV19	TRBJ2-5	.	TGTGCCAGTAGTTCCTGGCCCCGCGAGACCCAGTACTTC	CASSSWPRETQYF
.	TRBV7-3	TRBJ2-5	.	TGTGCCAGCAGCTCGACACCGCAAGAGACCCAGTACTTC	CASSSTPQETQYF
.	TRBV5-4	TRBJ2-5	TRBD1	TGTGCCAGCAGCCAAGACAGGGGAGAGACCCAGTACTTC	CASSQDRGETQYF
few	TRBV4-1	TRBJ2-5	.	TGCGCCAGCAGCCAAGATCGGTTTCGCGGCTCGGTGCAGGAGACCCAGTACTTC	CASSQDRFRGSVQETQYF
.	TRBV7-2	TRBJ2-5	TRBD1	TGTGCCAGCAGCTTCCCAGGGGGCGCAGAGACCCAGTACTTC	CASSFPGGAETQYF
few	TRBV7-3	TRBJ2-3	.	TGTGCCAGCAGCCCCGGCCAGGGAGATACGCAGTATTTT	CASSPGQGDTQYF
.	TRBV19	TRBJ1-2	TRBD1	TGTGCCAGCGGACAGGGTCATAACTATGGCTACACCTTC	CASGQGHNYGYTF
many	TRBV29-1	TRBJ2-3	.	TGCAGCGTTGAGCCCAGGGCGGCAGATACGCAGTATTTT	CSVEPRAADTQYF
.	TRBV5-1	TRBJ2-6	.	TGCGCCAGCAGCTCACAGGGTCCCGGGGCCAACGTCCTGACTTTC	CASSSQGPGANVLTF
.	TRBV5-6	TRBJ2-7	TRBD1	TGTGCCAGCAGCTCGGGACAGACCTACGAGCAGTACTTC	CASSSGQTYEQYF
.	TRBV5-1	TRBJ2-3	.	TGCGCCAGCAGCAAGGGGGTAGATACGCAGTATTTT	CASSKGVDTQYF
.	TRBV9	TRBJ1-1	.	TGTGCCAGCAGCGCCACAGGGAATCCCTTGAACACTGAAGCTTTCTTT	CASSATGNPLNTEAFF
.	TRBV9	TRBJ2-5	.	TGTGCCAGCAGCGTATCAGGGGTGGGGGAGACCCAGTACTTC	CASSVSGVGETQYF
.	TRBV5-1	TRBJ2-1	TRBD2	TGCGCCAGCAGCCCGACTAGCGGGGGGCATGAGCAGTTCTTC	CASSPTSGGHEQFF
few	TRBV5-1	TRBJ1-5	.	TGCGCCAGCAGCTTGGGAGGCGATCAGCCCCAGCATTTT	CASSLGGDQPQHF
few	TRBV7-2	TRBJ1-3	.	TGTGCCAGCAGCCCTGGCGGGAACGGTGGCTCTGGAAACACCATATATTTT	CASSPGGNGGSGNTIYF
.	TRBV7-9	TRBJ2-1	TRBD1	TGTGCCAGCAGCGAGGACAGGCCTTACAATGAGCAGTTCTTC	CASSEDRPYNEQFF
.	TRBV9	TRBJ2-7	TRBD1	TGTGCCAGCAGCGTCGGGACAGGTGCCCACGAGCAGTACTTC	CASSVGTGAHEQYF
few	TRBV30	TRBJ1-2	TRBD1	TGTGCCTGGACCACAGGGGTGGGCTACACCTTC	CAWTTGVGYTF
few	TRBV28	TRBJ2-7	.	TGTGCCAGCAACGAGGGGAGGCTCTCCTACGAGCAGTACTTC	CASNEGRLSYEQYF
.	TRBV18	TRBJ1-1	.	TGTGCCAGCTCACGACAGGACCGTGCTGAAGCTTTCTTT	CASSRQDRAEAFF
.	TRBV6-5	TRBJ2-4	TRBD2	TGTGCCAGCAGTCTCGGGGGGGGCGGCGGAAACATTCAGTACTTC	CASSLGGGGGNIQYF
.	TRBV5-4	TRBJ2-3	TRBD1	TGTGCCAGCAGTTCAACAGGGGGCGAGGCAGATACGCAGTATTTT	CASSSTGGEADTQYF
few	TRBV2	TRBJ1-1	TRBD1	TGTGCCAGCAGCTTGGACAGGGAGAACACTGAAGCTTTCTTT	CASSLDRENTEAFF
few	TRBV25-1	TRBJ2-1	TRBD2	TGTGCCAGCAGTGGTACTAGCGGGGTTCATGAGCAGTTCTTC	CASSGTSGVHEQFF